What follows are 10 T cell receptor beta chains derived from one specimen sequenced in a study of regulatory T cells in long-lasting Graves disease. The sample's time point: newly diagnosed GD, antithyroid drugs for less than 3 months. Extracted RNA from PBMCs served as the source of the TCR library. Investigators prepared the TCR beta libraries by applying iRepertoire HTBI primers and Arm-PCR of CDR3 regions. TCRdb re-called the multiplex PCR reads with MiXCR, one entry per CDR3 protein. Of around 400,000 distinct CDR3 sequences in the sample, about a sixth were seen once. The specimen was peripheral blood mononuclear cells (PBMCs), collected at new diagnosis, from a patient treated with antithyroid drugs. These receptor sequences come from a female donor with Graves disease.

This clonotype occurred many times. The chain joins TRBV3-1 to TRBJ2-1; 9 nucleotides match TRBD2. CDR1 and CDR2 (germline): LGHDT, YNNKEL (reference sequence). V lost 6 bases and J lost 4; bases outside the gene matches: 7. CDR3 length: 15 residues. The CDR3 region has the DNA TGTGCCAGCAGACCGACTAGCGGACTGTACAATGAGCAGTTCTTC. Translating gives CASRPTSGLYNEQFF.

This clonotype was detected ten times or more. The genes are TRBV28 and TRBJ2-7, with D hard to call. In germline, CDR1 is MDHEN, CDR2 SYDVKM. The ends were cut back, 4 bases at V and 3 bases at J, with 7 bases in the middle. This CDR3 region has 12 residues. CDR3 bases: TGTGCCAGCAGTTGGGCGGACTACGAGCAGTACTTC. Translated, it gives CASSWADYEQYF.

This clonotype was picked up many times. This chain links TRBV6-1 with TRBJ2-2; perhaps TRBD1 as D (6 bases). The CDR3 length is 16 residues. Trimming removed 7 bases at V and 1 base at J, with 16 bases between. CDR1 MNHNS and CDR2 SASEGT come from the germline V gene. The CDR3 loop is CASNIQGPLNTGELFF. The CDR3 region has the DNA TGTGCCAGCAATATTCAGGGGCCCCTGAACACCGGGGAGCTGTTTTTT.

The sample holds many counts of this clonotype. V gene TRBV28 combines with J gene TRBJ1-2; 7 bases fit TRBD1. J lost 8 bases, V lost 6 bases, and 12 bases had no gene match. CDR3 length: 14 amino acids. Germline values: CDR1 MDHEN, CDR2 SYDVKM. CDR3 protein: CASSLKTGVEGYTF. The CDR3 region has the DNA TGTGCCAGCAGCCTTAAAACAGGGGTAGAGGGCTACACCTTC.

The CDR3 sequence: CASSLEGWTDSYEQYF. CDR3 sequence (DNA): TGTGCCAGCAGCTTAGAGGGATGGACGGACTCCTACGAGCAGTACTTC. The V call is TRBV7-8, the J call TRBJ2-7; D is unclear. Looked up from germline, CDR1 is SGHVS and CDR2 is FQNEAQ. The V and J ends lost 1 base and 0 bases respectively, with 13 bases between them. The CDR3 has 16 amino acids.

The rearrangement uses TRBV6-4 and TRBJ2-2; D remains ambiguous. Deletions cut 8 bases from V and 8 bases from J, with 9 bases between. This CDR3 region has 11 residues. CDR1 MRHNA and CDR2 SNTAGT come from the germline V gene. The CDR3 sequence is CASYNRGELFF. DNA of the CDR3: TGTGCCAGCTACAACCGGGGGGAGCTGTTTTTT.

In regard to this clonotype: A junction boundary mismatches the germline segment, possibly from a read error. The V gene is TRBV11-2, the J gene TRBJ2-1; 11 nucleotides agree with TRBD2. Per the germline V gene, CDR1 is SGHAT and CDR2 is FQNNGV. This CDR3 has 17 amino acids. The CDR3 region has the DNA TGTGCCAGCATCGCCATACTAGCGGGGGACTCCTACAGTGAGCAGTTCTTC. Translating gives CASIAILAGDSYSEQFF.

This clonotype was counted many times. The V and J genes are TRBV27 and TRBJ2-3, with 12 bases matching TRBD1. V shed 0 bases and J 4 bases; nucleotides not matched to a gene: 5. This CDR3 contains 17 residues. In germline, CDR1 is MNHEY, CDR2 SMNVEV (reference sequence). This chain's CDR3 is CASSLSRDRGLADTQYF. The CDR3 DNA reads TGTGCCAGCAGTTTATCGCGGGACAGGGGGCTCGCAGATACGCAGTATTTT.

Notes on this clonotype: Just one base apart from a much larger clone, this may be a read error. CDR3 loop: CSARGLAVMEQYF. DNA for the CDR3: TGCAGTGCTAGGGGACTAGCGGTAATGGAGCAGTACTTC. The V call is TRBV20-1, the J call TRBJ2-5, with 11 bases aligning to TRBD2. The V gene's germline CDR1 is DFQATT and CDR2 SNEGSKA (reference sequence). J was trimmed by 11 bases and V by 3 bases; bases with no gene match: 8. CDR3 size: 13 residues.

V is TRBV5-5 and J is TRBJ1-1, with 7 bases fitting TRBD1. The V gene's germline CDR1 is SGHKS and CDR2 YYEKEE (reference sequence). CDR3 size: 17 residues. Unmatched junction bases numbered 17, after V lost 4 bases and J lost 5 bases. CDR3 DNA sequence: TGTGCCAGCAGCCCCCCGTGGGAGGGGGCTCTAAGGACTGAAGCTTTCTTT. Translation: CASSPPWEGALRTEAFF.